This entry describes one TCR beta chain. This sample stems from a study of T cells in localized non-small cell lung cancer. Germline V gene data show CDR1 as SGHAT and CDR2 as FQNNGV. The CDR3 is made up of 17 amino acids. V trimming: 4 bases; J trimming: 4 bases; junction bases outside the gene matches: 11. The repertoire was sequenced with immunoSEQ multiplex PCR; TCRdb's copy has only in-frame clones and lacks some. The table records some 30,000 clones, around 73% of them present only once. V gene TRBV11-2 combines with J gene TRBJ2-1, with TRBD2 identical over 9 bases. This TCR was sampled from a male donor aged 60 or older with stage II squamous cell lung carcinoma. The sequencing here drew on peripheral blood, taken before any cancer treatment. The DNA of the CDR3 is TGTGCCAGCAGCTCACTACTTTTTAGCGGGAGATACAATGAGCAGTTCTTC. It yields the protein CASSSLLFSGRYNEQFF.